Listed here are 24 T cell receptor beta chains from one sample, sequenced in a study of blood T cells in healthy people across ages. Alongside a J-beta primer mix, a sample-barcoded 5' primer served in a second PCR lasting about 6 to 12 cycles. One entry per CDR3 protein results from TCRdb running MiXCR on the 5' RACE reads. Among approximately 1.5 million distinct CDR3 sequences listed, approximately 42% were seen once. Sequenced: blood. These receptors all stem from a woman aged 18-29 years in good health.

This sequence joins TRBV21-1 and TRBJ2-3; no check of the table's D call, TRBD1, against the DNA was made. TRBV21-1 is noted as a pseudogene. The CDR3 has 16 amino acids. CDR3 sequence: CASSNYRGRGTDTQYF. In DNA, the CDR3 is TGTGCCAGCAGCAACTACAGGGGGCGCGGGACAGATACGCAGTATTTT.

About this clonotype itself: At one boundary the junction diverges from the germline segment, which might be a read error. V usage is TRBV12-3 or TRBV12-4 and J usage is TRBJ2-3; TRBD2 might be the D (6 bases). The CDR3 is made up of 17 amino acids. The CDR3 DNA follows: TGTGTCAGCAGTTTCCTATCCTCCGGGGGTAGCGCAGATACGCAGTATTTT. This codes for CVSSFLSSGGSADTQYF.

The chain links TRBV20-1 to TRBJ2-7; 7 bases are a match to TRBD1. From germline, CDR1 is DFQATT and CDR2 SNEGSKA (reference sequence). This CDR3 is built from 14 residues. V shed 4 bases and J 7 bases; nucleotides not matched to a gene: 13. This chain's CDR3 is CSANRGPYGNEQYF. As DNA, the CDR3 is TGCAGTGCTAACAGGGGCCCCTACGGAAATGAGCAGTACTTC.

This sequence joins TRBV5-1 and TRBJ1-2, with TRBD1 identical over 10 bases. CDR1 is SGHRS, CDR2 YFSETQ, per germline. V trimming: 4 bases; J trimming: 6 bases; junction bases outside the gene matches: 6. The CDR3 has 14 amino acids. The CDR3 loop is CASSETGGWNGYTF. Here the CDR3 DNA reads TGCGCCAGCAGCGAGACAGGGGGCTGGAATGGCTACACCTTC.

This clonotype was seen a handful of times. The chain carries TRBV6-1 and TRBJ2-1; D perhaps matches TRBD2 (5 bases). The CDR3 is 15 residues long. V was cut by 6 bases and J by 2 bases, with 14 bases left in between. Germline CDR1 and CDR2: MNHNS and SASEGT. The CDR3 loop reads CASRLTSAAYNEQFF. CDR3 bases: TGTGCCAGCAGGCTCACTAGTGCCGCCTACAATGAGCAGTTCTTC.

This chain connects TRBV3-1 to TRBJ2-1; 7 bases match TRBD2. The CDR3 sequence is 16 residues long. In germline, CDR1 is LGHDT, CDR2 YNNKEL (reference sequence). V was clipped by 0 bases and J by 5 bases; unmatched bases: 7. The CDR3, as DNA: TGTGCCAGCAGCCAAGAGGCCGGGACTATAAACAATGAGCAGTTCTTC. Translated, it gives CASSQEAGTINNEQFF.

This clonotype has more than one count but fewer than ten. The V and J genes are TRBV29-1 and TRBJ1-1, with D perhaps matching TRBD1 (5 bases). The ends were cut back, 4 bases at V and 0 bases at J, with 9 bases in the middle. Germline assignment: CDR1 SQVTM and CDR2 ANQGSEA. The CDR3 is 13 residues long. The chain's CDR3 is CSVVKQVNTEAFF. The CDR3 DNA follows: TGCAGCGTTGTTAAACAGGTGAACACTGAAGCTTTCTTT.

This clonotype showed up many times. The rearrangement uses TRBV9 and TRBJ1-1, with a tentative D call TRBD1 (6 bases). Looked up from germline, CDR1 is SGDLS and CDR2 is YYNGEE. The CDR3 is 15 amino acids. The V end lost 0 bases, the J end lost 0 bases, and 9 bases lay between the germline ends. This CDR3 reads CASSVGGAVNTEAFF. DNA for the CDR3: TGTGCCAGCAGCGTAGGGGGGGCTGTGAACACTGAAGCTTTCTTT. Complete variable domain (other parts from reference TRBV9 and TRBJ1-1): DSGVTQTPKHLITATGQRVTLRCSPRSGDLSVYWYQQSLDQGLQFLIQYYNGEERAKGNILERFSAQQFPDLHSELNLSSLELGDSALYFCASSVGGAVNTEAFFGQGTRLTVV.

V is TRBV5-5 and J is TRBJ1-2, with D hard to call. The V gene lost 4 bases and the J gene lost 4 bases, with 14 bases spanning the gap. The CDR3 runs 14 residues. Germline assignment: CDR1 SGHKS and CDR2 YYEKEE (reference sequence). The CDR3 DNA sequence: TGTGCCAGCAGCACCCAGGTCGGGTCCTATGGCTACACCTTC. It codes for CASSTQVGSYGYTF.

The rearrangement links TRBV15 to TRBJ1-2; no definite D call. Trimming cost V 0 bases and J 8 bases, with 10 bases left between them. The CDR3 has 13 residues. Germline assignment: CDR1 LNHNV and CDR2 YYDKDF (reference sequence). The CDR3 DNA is TGTGCCACCAGCAGAGAAGTGGGATGGGGCTACACCTTC. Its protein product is CATSREVGWGYTF.

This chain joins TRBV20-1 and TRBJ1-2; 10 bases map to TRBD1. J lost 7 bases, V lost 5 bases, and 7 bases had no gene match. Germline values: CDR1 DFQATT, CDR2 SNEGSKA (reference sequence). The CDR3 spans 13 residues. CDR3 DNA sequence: TGCAGTGCTGAAGACAGGGGGCTGGTTGGCTACACCTTC. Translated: CSAEDRGLVGYTF.

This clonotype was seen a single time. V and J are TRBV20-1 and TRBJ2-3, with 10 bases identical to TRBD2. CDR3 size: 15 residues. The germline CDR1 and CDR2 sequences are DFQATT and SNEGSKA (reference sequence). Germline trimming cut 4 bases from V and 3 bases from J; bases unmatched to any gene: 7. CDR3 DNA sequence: TGCAGTGCTACCCGGACTAGCGGCCAAACAGATACGCAGTATTTT. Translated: CSATRTSGQTDTQYF.

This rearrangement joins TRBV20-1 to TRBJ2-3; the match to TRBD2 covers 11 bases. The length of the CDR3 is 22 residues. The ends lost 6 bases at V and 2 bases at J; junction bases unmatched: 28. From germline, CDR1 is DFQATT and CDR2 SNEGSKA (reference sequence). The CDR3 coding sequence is TGCAGTGCCCCGCCCCTAGCGGGGGGCTTGATTGACGCTTTAACGGCCACAGATACGCAGTATTTT. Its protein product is CSAPPLAGGLIDALTATDTQYF.

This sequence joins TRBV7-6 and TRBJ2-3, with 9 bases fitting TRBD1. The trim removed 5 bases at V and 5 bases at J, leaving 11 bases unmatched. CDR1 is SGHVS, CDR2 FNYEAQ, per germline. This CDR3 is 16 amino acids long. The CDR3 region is CASSPEQGANVDTQYF. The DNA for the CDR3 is TGTGCCAGCAGCCCAGAACAGGGGGCTAACGTAGATACGCAGTATTTT.

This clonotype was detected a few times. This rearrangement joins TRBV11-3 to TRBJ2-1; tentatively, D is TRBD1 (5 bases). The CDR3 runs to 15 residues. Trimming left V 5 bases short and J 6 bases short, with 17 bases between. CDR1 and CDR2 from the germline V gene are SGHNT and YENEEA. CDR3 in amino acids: CASSAETRGTNEQFF. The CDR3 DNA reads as TGTGCCAGCAGCGCAGAGACAAGGGGTACCAATGAGCAGTTCTTC. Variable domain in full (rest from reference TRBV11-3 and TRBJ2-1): EAGVVQSPRYKIIEKKQPVAFWCNPISGHNTLYWYLQNLGQGPELLIRYENEEAVDDSQLPKDRFSAERLKGVDSTLKIQPAELGDSAVYLCASSAETRGTNEQFFGPGTRLTVL.

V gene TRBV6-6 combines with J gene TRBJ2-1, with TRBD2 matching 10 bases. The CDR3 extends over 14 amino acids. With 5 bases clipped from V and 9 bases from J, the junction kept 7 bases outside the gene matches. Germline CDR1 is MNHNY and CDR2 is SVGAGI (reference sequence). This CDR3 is CASSVGLAEVEQFF. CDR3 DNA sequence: TGTGCCAGCAGTGTAGGACTAGCGGAAGTTGAGCAGTTCTTC.

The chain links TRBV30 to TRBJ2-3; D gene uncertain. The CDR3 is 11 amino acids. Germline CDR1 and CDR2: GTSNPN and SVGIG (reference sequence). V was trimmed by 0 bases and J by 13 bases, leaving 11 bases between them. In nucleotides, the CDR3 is TGTGCCTGGAGTGTCGAGGCTAGAGAGTATTTT. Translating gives CAWSVEAREYF.

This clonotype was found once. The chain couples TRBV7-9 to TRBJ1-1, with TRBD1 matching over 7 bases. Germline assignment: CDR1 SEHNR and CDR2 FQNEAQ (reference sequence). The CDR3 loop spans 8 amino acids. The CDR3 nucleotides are TGTGCGACAGGGGAAGCTTTCTTT. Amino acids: CATGEAFF. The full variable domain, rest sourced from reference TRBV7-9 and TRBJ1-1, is DTGVSQNPRHKITKRGQNVTFRCDPISEHNRLYWYRQTLGQGPEFLTYFQNEAQLEKSRLLSDRFSAERPKGSFSTLEIQRTEQGDSAMYLCATGEAFFGQGTRLTVV.

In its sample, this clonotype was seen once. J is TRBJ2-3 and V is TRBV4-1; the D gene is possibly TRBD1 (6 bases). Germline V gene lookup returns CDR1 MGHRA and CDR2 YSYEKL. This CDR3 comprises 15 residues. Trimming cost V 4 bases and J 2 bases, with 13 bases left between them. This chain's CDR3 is CASSPRTVTTDTQYF. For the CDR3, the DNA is TGCGCCAGCAGCCCCAGGACAGTGACCACAGATACGCAGTATTTT.

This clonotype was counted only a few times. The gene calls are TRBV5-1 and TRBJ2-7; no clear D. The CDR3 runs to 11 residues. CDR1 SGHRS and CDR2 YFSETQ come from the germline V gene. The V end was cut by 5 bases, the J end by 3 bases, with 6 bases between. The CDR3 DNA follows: TGCGCCAGCAGACAACACTACGAGCAGTACTTC. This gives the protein CASRQHYEQYF. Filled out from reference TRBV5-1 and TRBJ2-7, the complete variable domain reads KAGVTQTPRYLIKTRGQQVTLSCSPISGHRSVSWYQQTPGQGLQFLFEYFSETQRNKGNFPGRFSGRQFSNSRSEMNVSTLELGDSALYLCASRQHYEQYFGPGTRLTVT.

This chain's CDR3 is CASSLAGEGNQPQHF. CDR3 DNA sequence: TGTGCCAGCAGTTTAGCAGGGGAGGGCAATCAGCCCCAGCATTTT. V and J are TRBV12-3 or TRBV12-4 and TRBJ1-5, with D perhaps matching TRBD1 (5 bases). This CDR3 comprises 15 residues. Trimming removed 0 bases at V and 2 bases at J, with 8 bases between.

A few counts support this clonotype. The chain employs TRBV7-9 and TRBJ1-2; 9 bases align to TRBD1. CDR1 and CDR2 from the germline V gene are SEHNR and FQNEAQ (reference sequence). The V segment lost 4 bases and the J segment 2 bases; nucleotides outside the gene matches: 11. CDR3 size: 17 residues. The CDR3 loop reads CASSYDPTGQGNYGYTF. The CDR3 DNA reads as TGTGCCAGCAGCTACGACCCAACGGGACAGGGAAACTATGGCTACACCTTC.

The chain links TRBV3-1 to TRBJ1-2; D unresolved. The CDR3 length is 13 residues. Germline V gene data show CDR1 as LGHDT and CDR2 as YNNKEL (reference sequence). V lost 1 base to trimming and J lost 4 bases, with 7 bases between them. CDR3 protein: CASSQVDLYGYTF. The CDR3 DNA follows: TGTGCCAGCAGCCAAGTAGACCTCTATGGCTACACCTTC.

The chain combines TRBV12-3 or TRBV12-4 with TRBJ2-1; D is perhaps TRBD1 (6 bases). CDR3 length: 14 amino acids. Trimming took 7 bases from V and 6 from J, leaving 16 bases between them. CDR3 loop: CASTALGGFNEQFF. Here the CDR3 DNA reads TGTGCCAGCACCGCATTAGGGGGATTCAATGAGCAGTTCTTC.